These 21 T cell receptor beta chains share one sample of origin, sequenced in a study of cytomegalovirus exposure and HLA in healthy donors. Amplification used 60 Vbeta primers and 13 Jbeta primers. Some clones are missing from TCRdb's copy, which holds only in-frame ones; the method was immunoSEQ multiplex PCR. The sample records more than 65,000 clones, more than 60% being singletons. The sample consisted of PBMCs. The receptors derive from a man aged 18 to 35 in good health and CMV-seropositive.

V gene TRBV18 combines with J gene TRBJ2-7; 8 bases map to TRBD2. Germline loops: CDR1 KGHSH, CDR2 LQKENI. V was clipped by 4 bases and J by 0 bases; unmatched bases: 2. This CDR3 has 14 residues. For the CDR3, the DNA is TGTGCCAGCTCACAGCGGGAGAGCTCCTACGAGCAGTACTTC. Translated, it gives CASSQRESSYEQYF. The full variable domain, completed using reference TRBV18 and TRBJ2-7, is NAGVMQNPRHLVRRRGQEARLRCSPMKGHSHVYWYRQLPEEGLKFMVYLQKENIIDESGMPKERFSAEFPKEGPSILRIQQVVRGDSAAYFCASSQRESSYEQYFGPGTRLTVT.

The J gene is TRBJ1-1, the V gene TRBV28, with TRBD1 identical over 7 bases. Germline values: CDR1 MDHEN, CDR2 SYDVKM. The CDR3 covers 14 residues. V gave up 5 bases and J gave up 2 bases; unmatched junction bases: 5. CDR3 loop: CASSIWTGNTEAFF. The CDR3, as DNA: TGTGCCAGCAGTATTTGGACAGGTAACACTGAAGCTTTCTTT.

CDR3 sequence: CASSPGQVTETQYF. CDR3 DNA sequence: TGTGCCAGCAGCCCGGGACAGGTGACAGAGACCCAGTACTTC. The chain joins TRBV9 to TRBJ2-5; TRBD1 aligns across 8 bases. Germline V gene lookup returns CDR1 SGDLS and CDR2 YYNGEE. The CDR3 runs to 14 residues. J was trimmed by 4 bases and V by 4 bases; bases with no gene match: 6.

A remark on this clone: One end of the junction is discordant with germline, which a read error may explain. Written as DNA, the CDR3 is TGTGCCAGCAGCTTAGGGTTTGGAGCAGCCCTGGAAAACTTC. Translated: CASSLGFGAALENF. The chain employs TRBV11-2 and TRBJ2-7; D remains unclear. From germline, CDR1 is SGHAT and CDR2 FQNNGV. There are 14 residues in the CDR3. Complete variable domain (other parts from reference TRBV11-2 and TRBJ2-7): EAGVAQSPRYKIIEKRQSVAFWCNPISGHATLYWYQQILGQGPKLLIQFQNNGVVDDSQLPKDRFSAERLKGVDSTLKIQPAKLEDSAVYLCASSLGFGAALENFGPGTRLTVT.

This clone turned up a few times. The chain couples TRBV6-5 to TRBJ1-3; the D is unclear. V lost 0 bases and J lost 7, with 7 bases in between. The CDR3 has 13 amino acids. CDR1 is MNHEY and CDR2 is SVGAGI in the germline V gene. CDR3 bases: TGTGCCAGCAGTTACTCGATACGGAACACCATATATTTT. It translates to CASSYSIRNTIYF.

The genes are TRBV28 and TRBJ1-1, with D perhaps TRBD1 (6 bases). The germline CDR1 and CDR2 sequences are MDHEN and SYDVKM. The CDR3 contains 12 residues. Trimming pared 7 bases from V and 12 bases from J, leaving 18 bases between. CDR3 coding DNA: TGTGCCAGCACCACCTTGGGGAGGGGGACTTTCTTT. It codes for CASTTLGRGTFF.

The genes are TRBV20-1 and TRBJ1-1; D is unclear. CDR3 length: 11 residues. The germline V gene has CDR1 DFQATT and CDR2 SNEGSKA (reference sequence). Trimming pared 3 bases from V and 7 bases from J, leaving 9 bases between. CDR3 bases: TGCAGTGCTAGCTTGGGCTTTGAAGCTTTCTTT. It is translated as CSASLGFEAFF.

The gene calls are TRBV28 and TRBJ1-2; perhaps TRBD1 as D (5 bases). The CDR3 has 14 amino acids. V dropped 6 bases and J dropped 5 bases, with 16 bases sitting between them. Germline V CDR1 and CDR2: MDHEN, SYDVKM. DNA of the CDR3: TGTGCCAGCAGCCTGGGGCTCCTGCTATATGGCTACACCTTC. Its protein is CASSLGLLLYGYTF.

The V gene is TRBV15, the J gene TRBJ1-1; no reliable D call. The CDR3 extends over 14 amino acids. V gave up 3 bases and J gave up 10 bases, with 18 bases separating them. CDR1 and CDR2 from the germline V gene are LNHNV and YYDKDF (reference sequence). CDR3 loop: CATSRGSRGSGAFF. Written as DNA, the CDR3 is TGTGCCACCAGCAGGGGCAGTCGGGGTTCGGGAGCTTTCTTT.

This clone was observed a single time. The V gene is TRBV7-9, the J gene TRBJ1-2, with 7 bases fitting TRBD1. V lost 4 bases and J lost 5; bases outside the gene matches: 22. The CDR3 consists of 19 residues. Looked up from germline, CDR1 is SEHNR and CDR2 is FQNEAQ (reference sequence). The CDR3: CASSYRWRSGQRSVYGYTF. The DNA for the CDR3 is TGTGCCAGCAGCTACCGATGGAGGTCGGGACAGAGGAGCGTGTATGGCTACACCTTC. Variable domain in full (rest from reference TRBV7-9 and TRBJ1-2): DTGVSQNPRHKITKRGQNVTFRCDPISEHNRLYWYRQTLGQGPEFLTYFQNEAQLEKSRLLSDRFSAERPKGSFSTLEIQRTEQGDSAMYLCASSYRWRSGQRSVYGYTFGSGTRLTVV.

The rearrangement links TRBV28 to TRBJ1-1; TRBD1 is a possible D gene (6 bases). The V and J ends lost 2 bases and 10 bases respectively, with 14 bases between them. The CDR3 runs to 13 residues. Germline lookup yields CDR1 MDHEN and CDR2 SYDVKM. Here the CDR3 DNA reads TGTGCCAGCAGTTTAAAGGTCCAACAGGGAGCTTTCTTT. This encodes CASSLKVQQGAFF.

This clone was picked up one time. The chain couples TRBV19 to TRBJ1-4, with 7 bases identical to TRBD1. This CDR3 spans 14 amino acids. The germline CDR1 and CDR2 sequences are LNHDA and SQIVND (reference sequence). The V and J ends lost 7 bases and 5 bases, in that order; junction bases with no gene match: 7. The DNA of the CDR3 is TGTGCCAGTAACCCGACAGGGCACAATGAAAAACTGTTTTTT. Amino acid sequence: CASNPTGHNEKLFF.

This sequence joins TRBV2 and TRBJ2-2; weak D call: TRBD1 (5 bases). Germline V gene data show CDR1 as SNHLY and CDR2 as FYNNEI. The CDR3 covers 13 residues. Trimming removed 6 bases at V and 1 base at J, with 6 bases between. The CDR3 sequence is CASSGQNTGELFF. The CDR3 DNA sequence: TGTGCCAGCAGCGGACAGAACACCGGGGAGCTGTTTTTT.

This clone was counted a single time. The chain employs TRBV7-8 and TRBJ1-1; 9 nucleotides line up with TRBD1. Germline V gene data show CDR1 as SGHVS and CDR2 as FQNEAQ. This CDR3 is 17 amino acids long. V shed 2 bases, J shed 1 base, and the junction held 8 bases outside the gene matches. The DNA of the CDR3 is TGTGCCAGCAGCTTATATGGTCGGACAGGGGAGAACACTGAAGCTTTCTTT. It yields the protein CASSLYGRTGENTEAFF.

This clone came up a few times. The J gene is TRBJ1-1, the V gene TRBV5-1; 8 nucleotides align to TRBD1. CDR1 is SGHRS, CDR2 YFSETQ, per germline. V was pared by 2 bases and J by 10 bases, with 16 bases of the junction left unmatched. This CDR3 comprises 16 residues. CDR3 residues: CASSFGQGSTSTLAFF. The CDR3 DNA reads TGCGCCAGCAGCTTTGGACAGGGAAGCACCTCCACCCTAGCTTTCTTT.

This chain connects TRBV10-2 to TRBJ2-7, with unresolved D. V lost 4 bases to trimming and J lost 4 bases, with 5 bases between them. From germline, CDR1 is WSHSY and CDR2 SAAADI. The CDR3 spans 11 residues. The CDR3 bases are TGCGCCAGCAGTGGCACTTACGAGCAGTACTTC. It codes for CASSGTYEQYF.

The genes are TRBV5-4 and TRBJ2-7, with 13 nucleotides matching TRBD2. Germline CDR1 SGHNT, CDR2 YYREEE (reference sequence). The CDR3 spans 16 residues. The V gene end was trimmed by 4 bases and the J gene end by 4 bases; junction bases not matched to a gene: 8. CDR3 in DNA: TGTGCCAGCAGCGGAGGACTAGCGGGAGAGATGTACGAGCAGTACTTC. This codes for CASSGGLAGEMYEQYF. Variable domain in full (rest from reference TRBV5-4 and TRBJ2-7): ETGVTQSPTHLIKTRGQQVTLRCSSQSGHNTVSWYQQALGQGPQFIFQYYREEENGRGNFPPRFSGLQFPNYSSELNVNALELDDSALYLCASSGGLAGEMYEQYFGPGTRLTVT.

The chain combines TRBV7-9 with TRBJ2-3; 7 positions match TRBD2. This CDR3 region has 15 residues. V shed 5 bases and J 6 bases; nucleotides not matched to a gene: 11. Germline V gene data show CDR1 as SEHNR and CDR2 as FQNEAQ (reference sequence). In DNA form, the CDR3 reads TGTGCCAGCAGCCCTAGCGGCCCCGGGGGGGATACGCAGTATTTT. The encoded protein is CASSPSGPGGDTQYF.

The rearrangement uses TRBV29-1 and TRBJ2-7, with 13 nucleotides matching TRBD2. The junction had 1 base not matched to a gene; V was cut back by 6 bases and J by 5 bases. The CDR3 spans 12 residues. CDR1 is SQVTM, CDR2 ANQGSEA, per germline. The CDR3 here is CSVGTSGDEQYF. The DNA of the CDR3 is TGCAGCGTGGGGACTAGCGGGGACGAGCAGTACTTC.

The chain carries TRBV4-1 and TRBJ2-1; a weak D match, TRBD2 (5 bases). Germline CDR1 and CDR2: MGHRA and YSYEKL. With 0 bases removed from V and 3 bases from J, the gap between germline ends came to 12 bases. The CDR3 covers 16 residues. The CDR3 loop is CASSQDGRGSYNEQFF. The CDR3 coding sequence is TGCGCCAGCAGCCAAGACGGTCGAGGGAGCTACAATGAGCAGTTCTTC.

V and J are TRBV6-1 and TRBJ2-7; D might be TRBD1 (6 bases). The CDR3 length is 12 residues. Germline lookup yields CDR1 MNHNS and CDR2 SASEGT. V lost 6 bases, J lost 0 bases, and 6 bases lay in between. The CDR3 protein is CASRTGSYEQYF. The CDR3 region has the DNA TGTGCCAGCAGGACAGGCTCCTACGAGCAGTACTTC.